Below, 27 T cell receptor beta chains from the same sample are listed, as sequenced in a study of T-cell reconstitution after alpha-beta-depleted transplantation in children. The TCRbeta library was prepared with unique molecular identifiers. TCRdb redid the calling of the PCR reads with MiXCR, one entry per CDR3 protein. The sample lists about 830,000 distinct CDR3 sequences, 15% to 20% occurring once. Sequences were derived from PBMCs, mostly from graft donor cells, sampled 360 days after TCRalphabeta/CD19-depleted stem cell transplant. The receptors here all came from a male patient aged 10 to 17 who had a stem cell transplant for acute lymphoblastic leukemia, so the T cells may come from the graft donor.

The sample holds many counts of this clonotype. The chain combines TRBV5-1 with TRBJ2-7; 13 positions agree with TRBD2. Germline assignment: CDR1 SGHRS and CDR2 YFSETQ. The CDR3 runs to 17 residues. Losses at the gene ends were 2 bases for V and 7 bases for J; bases not matched to a gene: 12. The CDR3 nucleotides read TGCGCCAGCAGCTTCCGCAAGATTACTAGCGGGAGGGAAGAGCAGTACTTC. Translation gives CASSFRKITSGREEQYF.

This clonotype was observed at least ten times. V usage is TRBV12-5 and J usage is TRBJ2-2; no clear D gene. CDR1 LGHNT and CDR2 FRNRAP come from the germline V gene. V gave up 6 bases and J gave up 7 bases, with 12 bases separating them. This CDR3 is built from 13 residues. CDR3 sequence reads: CASGPQIRGELFF. CDR3 bases: TGTGCTAGTGGCCCACAGATCCGCGGGGAGCTGTTTTTT. Full variable domain (remainder filled in from reference TRBV12-5 and TRBJ2-2): DARVTQTPRHKVTEMGQEVTMRCQPILGHNTVFWYRQTMMQGLELLAYFRNRAPLDDSGMPKDRFSAEMPDATLATLKIQPSEPRDSAVYFCASGPQIRGELFFGEGSRLTVL.

The sample holds many counts of this clonotype. The V gene is TRBV7-9, the J gene TRBJ2-1, with D possibly being TRBD2 (7 bases). V lost 4 bases, J lost 3 bases, and 16 bases lay in between. Per the germline V gene, CDR1 is SEHNR and CDR2 is FQNEAQ (reference sequence). The CDR3 consists of 16 residues. The CDR3 here is CASSSSGGADYNEQFF. In nucleotides, the CDR3 is TGTGCCAGCAGCTCCTCTGGGGGGGCAGACTACAATGAGCAGTTCTTC.

This sequence joins TRBV10-3 and TRBJ2-2, with D possibly called TRBD1 or TRBD2 (5 bases each). The CDR3 has 15 amino acids. The ends were cut back, 0 bases at V and 5 bases at J, with 10 bases in the middle. Germline CDR1 ENHRY, CDR2 SYGVKD. The CDR3: CAISESGPRTGELFF. The CDR3 bases are TGTGCCATCAGTGAGTCGGGACCTCGGACCGGGGAGCTGTTTTTT.

This clonotype was observed many times. J is TRBJ2-1 and V is TRBV9; 7 nucleotides agree with TRBD2. Germline V gives CDR1 SGDLS, CDR2 YYNGEE. The CDR3 spans 15 residues. Unmatched junction bases numbered 13, after V lost 4 bases and J lost 9 bases. DNA for the CDR3: TGTGCCAGCAGCCCAGGAGCGACTAGCACTCGTGAGCAGTTCTTC. Translated: CASSPGATSTREQFF.

This clonotype appeared a few times. CDR3 coding DNA: TGTGCCAGCAGGGGACAGGGTTTAGCCAAAAACATTCAGTACTTC. Translated: CASRGQGLAKNIQYF. This chain links TRBV2 with TRBJ2-4; TRBD1 matches 9 bases. CDR3 size: 15 residues. In germline, CDR1 is SNHLY, CDR2 FYNNEI. The J segment lost 0 bases and the V segment lost 6 bases, leaving 3 bases of the junction unmatched.

The chain carries TRBV20-1 and TRBJ1-1; D may be TRBD1 (5 bases). This CDR3 spans 13 amino acids. V dropped 5 bases and J dropped 0 bases, with 10 bases sitting between them. Germline values: CDR1 DFQATT, CDR2 SNEGSKA (reference sequence). CDR3 DNA sequence: TGCAGTGCTTCGGGACTGATGAACACTGAAGCTTTCTTT. This gives the protein CSASGLMNTEAFF.

This clonotype occurred many times. The chain combines TRBV5-5 with TRBJ1-1, with D unresolved. Per germline, CDR1 SGHKS and CDR2 YYEKEE (reference sequence). The CDR3 has 13 amino acids. Deletions cut 3 bases from V and 3 bases from J, with 9 bases between. The CDR3 DNA reads TGTGCCAGCAGCTGGACCGGGGACACTGAAGCTTTCTTT. It is translated as CASSWTGDTEAFF.

This clonotype showed up just a few times. The J gene is TRBJ1-4, the V gene TRBV20-1; D gene ambiguous. In germline, CDR1 is DFQATT, CDR2 SNEGSKA (reference sequence). V was cut by 0 bases and J by 8 bases, with 13 bases left in between. This CDR3 is 14 amino acids long. CDR3 protein: CSARDRVAGEKLFF. The CDR3 DNA is TGCAGTGCTAGAGATAGGGTAGCGGGGGAAAAACTGTTTTTT.

This clonotype has a single count. This rearrangement joins TRBV5-6 to TRBJ2-1, with D possibly matching TRBD2 (5 bases). Trimming shortened V by 0 bases and J by 1 base, and 17 bases separated the two germline ends. Germline CDR1 and CDR2: SGHDT and YYEEEE. The CDR3 runs to 18 residues. The CDR3 region is CASSLVRLRRLSYNEQFF. CDR3 bases: TGTGCCAGCAGCTTGGTCCGCCTGCGGAGGCTATCCTACAATGAGCAGTTCTTC.

The genes are TRBV5-1 and TRBJ2-7; tentative D call: TRBD1 (6 bases). From germline, CDR1 is SGHRS and CDR2 YFSETQ. The CDR3 has 16 residues. Trimming stripped 4 bases from V and 0 bases from J, with 17 bases between. The CDR3 DNA follows: TGCGCCAGCAGCCCCCCCCTACAGGGCAGCTCCTACGAGCAGTACTTC. Amino acid sequence: CASSPPLQGSSYEQYF.

This clonotype appeared many times. The J gene is TRBJ2-3, the V gene TRBV7-2; 7 bases are a match to TRBD2. CDR1 is SGHTA, CDR2 FQGNSA, per germline. The CDR3 has 15 residues. The trim removed 0 bases at V and 4 bases at J, leaving 4 bases unmatched. CDR3 region: CASSLAWGGADTQYF. DNA for the CDR3: TGTGCCAGCAGCTTAGCGTGGGGGGGTGCAGATACGCAGTATTTT.

The rearrangement uses TRBV5-1 and TRBJ2-3; 16 nucleotides match TRBD2. The CDR3 length is 16 residues. Germline CDR1 and CDR2: SGHRS and YFSETQ. J was trimmed by 4 bases and V by 3 bases; bases with no gene match: 2. DNA of the CDR3: TGCGCCAGCAGCTGGGGGACTAGCGGGAGGGCAGATACGCAGTATTTT. Protein sequence: CASSWGTSGRADTQYF.

This clonotype was seen repeatedly, ten times or more. V is TRBV29-1 and J is TRBJ1-2; D is perhaps TRBD1 (5 bases). There are 13 residues in the CDR3. The germline V and J ends were trimmed by 0 bases and 4 bases, with 9 bases remaining between them. Germline-derived CDR1 and CDR2 are SQVTM and ANQGSEA. CDR3 sequence reads: CSVEDPQGYGYTF. In DNA, the CDR3 is TGCAGCGTTGAAGATCCTCAGGGCTATGGCTACACCTTC.

The chain joins TRBV5-1 to TRBJ2-4; D is undetermined. CDR1 SGHRS and CDR2 YFSETQ come from the germline V gene. Trimming removed 3 bases at V and 1 base at J, with 14 bases between. The CDR3 is 16 amino acids. The CDR3 coding sequence is TGCGCCAGCAGCTCTAGTGGGGTTCGGGCCAAAAACATTCAGTACTTC. This sequence encodes CASSSSGVRAKNIQYF.

The chain combines TRBV5-1 with TRBJ2-2; 10 bases are shared with TRBD2. CDR1 is SGHRS, CDR2 YFSETQ, per germline. V gave up 2 bases and J gave up 5 bases; unmatched junction bases: 9. The CDR3 runs 17 residues. The CDR3 coding sequence is TGCGCCAGCAGCTTACCTAGCGGGAGTTACAGAACCGGGGAGCTGTTTTTT. Protein: CASSLPSGSYRTGELFF.

This clonotype was detected a few times. The chain is built from TRBV12-3 or TRBV12-4 and TRBJ1-5; weak D call: TRBD1 (5 bases). Trimming stripped 8 bases from V and 7 bases from J, with 12 bases between. CDR3 length: 12 amino acids. CDR3 sequence reads: CASGQGRQPQHF. CDR3 bases: TGTGCCAGCGGGCAGGGTCGCCAGCCCCAGCATTTT.

In this sample, this clonotype turned up a few times. The rearrangement joins TRBV5-1 to TRBJ2-1, with a tentative D call TRBD2 (6 bases). There are 18 residues in the CDR3. Germline V gives CDR1 SGHRS, CDR2 YFSETQ. V was pared by 2 bases and J by 5 bases, with 23 bases between. The CDR3 sequence: CASSFFLARGGRNNEQFF. The CDR3 DNA reads as TGCGCCAGCAGCTTTTTTCTTGCGCGGGGAGGAAGAAACAATGAGCAGTTCTTC.

The chain employs TRBV6-1 and TRBJ1-1; D is possibly TRBD1 (6 bases). Trimming removed 6 bases at V and 8 bases at J, with 13 bases between. There are 12 residues in the CDR3. The germline V gene has CDR1 MNHNS and CDR2 SASEGT. The CDR3 DNA is TGTGCCAGCAGGTTTGGACAGCCAGAAGCTTTCTTT. It is translated as CASRFGQPEAFF.

The chain joins TRBV11-1 to TRBJ2-1; 9 bases agree with TRBD1. The length of the CDR3 is 16 residues. Germline CDR1 and CDR2: SGHAT and FQDESV (reference sequence). With V trimmed by 5 bases and J by 8 bases, 13 bases remained unmatched. The CDR3 coding sequence is TGTGCCAGCAGCCCCCTGCCGGGACAGGGAGGGCATGAGCAGTTCTTC. Its translation is CASSPLPGQGGHEQFF.

The chain links TRBV6-1 to TRBJ2-7, with unresolved D. Germline values: CDR1 MNHNS, CDR2 SASEGT. The length of the CDR3 is 13 residues. V was clipped by 1 base and J by 3 bases, with 7 bases between them. The CDR3 region has the DNA TGTGCCAGCAGTGAAGGGACGGTCTACGAGCAGTACTTC. It translates to CASSEGTVYEQYF.

CDR3 residues: CASSPLGGWVSPLHF. The CDR3 DNA reads TGCGCCAGCAGCCCTCTGGGGGGATGGGTTTCACCCCTCCACTTT. This chain connects TRBV4-1 to TRBJ1-6; D is perhaps TRBD1 (5 bases). There are 15 residues in the CDR3. V gave up 4 bases and J gave up 9 bases, with 16 bases separating them. The germline V gene encodes CDR1 MGHRA and CDR2 YSYEKL.

The chain carries TRBV2 and TRBJ2-3; TRBD2 matches 10 bases. Germline V gives CDR1 SNHLY, CDR2 FYNNEI. J lost 4 bases, V lost 6 bases, and 10 bases had no gene match. CDR3 length: 16 amino acids. CDR3 residues: CASSPSGRKVPDTQYF. CDR3 nucleotide sequence: TGTGCCAGCAGCCCTAGCGGGAGAAAAGTCCCAGATACGCAGTATTTT.

This chain links TRBV21-1 with TRBJ2-7; the table gives TRBD2 as D, unverified against the DNA. TRBV21-1 is annotated as a pseudogene. The CDR3 runs to 13 residues. CDR3 nucleotides: TGTGCCAGCAGCAAACCCTCTCGGTACGAGCAGTACTTC. Its translation is CASSKPSRYEQYF.

The chain carries TRBV12-3 or TRBV12-4 and TRBJ2-1, with D possibly being TRBD2 (6 bases). V was clipped by 6 bases and J by 7 bases, with 16 bases between them. The CDR3 sequence is 14 residues long. Here the CDR3 reads CASRTGVRDNEQFF. As DNA, the CDR3 is TGTGCCAGCAGAACGGGAGTTAGGGATAATGAGCAGTTCTTC.

This clonotype was detected a few times. The J gene is TRBJ2-7, the V gene TRBV24-1; no definite D call. The CDR3 loop spans 13 amino acids. V lost 6 bases and J 0 bases, leaving 8 bases between the germline ends. In germline, CDR1 is KGHDR, CDR2 SFDVKD. CDR3 bases: TGTGCCACCAGTACGGTTCCCTCCTACGAGCAGTACTTC. It translates to CATSTVPSYEQYF.

The chain combines TRBV6-1 with TRBJ2-1; no definite D call. This CDR3 contains 14 residues. CDR1 is MNHNS and CDR2 is SASEGT in the germline V gene. V lost 6 bases, J lost 0 bases, and 9 bases lay in between. DNA of the CDR3: TGTGCCAGCAGGAAACAACTCTCCTACAATGAGCAGTTCTTC. Amino acids: CASRKQLSYNEQFF.